Presented here are 11 T cell receptor beta chains from one specimen sequenced in a study of blood T cell repertoires in COVID-19 (TCRdb year 2020). Libraries were prepared through the immunoSEQ multiplex PCR assay. The immuneACCESS repertoire file appears here via TCRdb, limited to in-frame rearrangements. These files lack a portion of the clones; in checked studies, under half of the deficit traces to unresolved V genes, and the cause of the others is not known. This sample has over 45,000 clones in its table, and 65% to 90% of those were observed once. The biggest ten clones account for 7.3% of the sample. Sequenced: peripheral blood. The receptor set was obtained from a man aged 40-50 years with acute or convalescent COVID-19.

V usage is TRBV24-1 and J usage is TRBJ1-2, with TRBD1 matching over 8 bases. V lost 5 bases to trimming and J lost 9 bases; unmatched junction nucleotides: 16. The CDR3 loop spans 16 amino acids. Looked up from germline, CDR1 is KGHDR and CDR2 is SFDVKD. The CDR3 sequence is CATSATGQGLRVSYTF. CDR3 DNA: TGTGCCACCAGTGCAACTGGACAGGGCCTTCGAGTTAGCTACACCTTC.

This clone has only one observation. The chain recombines TRBV4-3 with TRBJ1-2; 7 bases are a match to TRBD1. CDR3 size: 18 residues. Germline CDR1 reads LGHNA; CDR2 reads YSLEER. J was trimmed by 4 bases and V by 1 base; bases with no gene match: 15. The CDR3 sequence is CASSQGRLGDSRRYGYTF. The CDR3 nucleotides read TGCGCCAGCAGCCAAGGAAGGCTGGGGGACAGCCGTCGCTATGGCTACACCTTC.

The gene calls are TRBV18 and TRBJ1-2; no clear D. In germline, CDR1 is KGHSH, CDR2 LQKENI. V lost 2 bases to trimming and J lost 2 bases, with 6 bases between them. The CDR3 has 13 amino acids. The CDR3 protein is CASSPRGNYGYTF. The CDR3 coding sequence is TGTGCCAGCTCACCAAGAGGGAACTATGGCTACACCTTC.

This chain links TRBV27 with TRBJ2-2; 10 bases fit TRBD1. This CDR3 comprises 16 residues. With V trimmed by 0 bases and J by 5 bases, 3 bases remained unmatched. Germline lookup yields CDR1 MNHEY and CDR2 SMNVEV (reference sequence). CDR3 amino acids: CASSLSTGGGTGELFF. CDR3 DNA sequence: TGTGCCAGCAGTTTATCGACAGGGGGCGGGACCGGGGAGCTGTTTTTT.

This sequence joins TRBV29-1 and TRBJ1-2, with D tentatively TRBD1 (5 bases). The CDR3 consists of 14 residues. CDR1 is SQVTM, CDR2 ANQGSEA, per germline. V dropped 1 base and J dropped 5 bases, with 14 bases sitting between them. The CDR3 sequence: CSVEGGGEIYGYTF. Here the CDR3 DNA reads TGCAGCGTTGAAGGTGGAGGGGAGATATATGGCTACACCTTC.

The chain combines TRBV7-9 with TRBJ1-2; unclear D gene. CDR3 size: 13 residues. In germline, CDR1 is SEHNR, CDR2 FQNEAQ (reference sequence). Trimming cost V 0 bases and J 8 bases, with 10 bases left between them. In DNA form, the CDR3 reads TGTGCCAGCAGCTTAGCCCTAGCGGAGGGCTACACCTTC. Translation: CASSLALAEGYTF.

This sequence joins TRBV5-1 and TRBJ2-3; 12 positions match TRBD1. V shed 4 bases and J 4 bases; nucleotides not matched to a gene: 4. CDR1 SGHRS and CDR2 YFSETQ come from the germline V gene. The length of the CDR3 is 15 residues. This chain's CDR3 is CASSLGTGGADTQYF. CDR3 bases: TGCGCCAGCAGCCTCGGGACAGGGGGCGCAGATACGCAGTATTTT.

The CDR3 region has the DNA TGTGCCAGCAGTGTCCCGGGGTCCTATAATTCACCCCTCCACTTT. It is translated as CASSVPGSYNSPLHF. This chain connects TRBV2 to TRBJ1-6; no clear D gene. V was pared by 4 bases and J by 1 base, with 8 bases between. Germline V CDR1 and CDR2: SNHLY, FYNNEI. The CDR3 extends over 15 amino acids.

The rearrangement uses TRBV15 and TRBJ2-1, with 7 bases fitting TRBD1. The length of the CDR3 is 13 residues. J lost 4 bases, V lost 8 bases, and 5 bases had no gene match. CDR1 LNHNV and CDR2 YYDKDF come from the germline V gene (reference sequence). CDR3 sequence (DNA): TGTGCCACCCAGGGGGATTCTTACAATGAGCAGTTCTTC. Its protein is CATQGDSYNEQFF.

This clone turned up a few times. The chain carries TRBV6-4 and TRBJ1-6; possible D gene TRBD1, 5 bases. The V end was cut by 2 bases, the J end by 7 bases, with 9 bases between. The CDR3 sequence is 14 residues long. In germline, CDR1 is MRHNA, CDR2 SNTAGT. In nucleotides, the CDR3 is TGTGCCAGCAGTGACGGGGGGGAGAATTCACCCCTCCACTTT. Amino acid sequence: CASSDGGENSPLHF.

This clone was counted a single time. The CDR3 DNA follows: TGTGCCAGCAGTCGGGGTACCTACAATGAGCAGTTCTTC. This encodes CASSRGTYNEQFF. The chain combines TRBV6-4 with TRBJ2-1, with D possibly TRBD2 on 5 matching bases. Germline V gives CDR1 MRHNA, CDR2 SNTAGT. The CDR3 totals 13 residues. V lost 5 bases, J lost 2 bases, and 7 bases lay in between.